This is a list of T cell receptor beta chains from one sample in a study of blood T cell repertoires in COVID-19. Assay used: immunoSEQ multiplex PCR; TCRdb lists only in-frame clones, some missing. The data contain some 390,000 clones, 85% to 90% of them singletons. The sample taken for sequencing was PBMCs or T cells enriched from blood (not recorded which). These TCRs come from a man younger than 45 who had recovered from COVID-19. The CDR3 runs from the conserved cysteine through the conserved F or W. D genes are given only for firm matches.

v_call,d_call,j_call,cdr3_nt,cdr3_aa
TRBV5-6,.,TRBJ1-2,TGTGCCAGCAGCTTGTACAGATTTAACTATGGCTACACCTTC,CASSLYRFNYGYTF
TRBV19,.,TRBJ1-2,TGTGCCAGTAGTATCAGGCCGGAACTCTATGGCTACACCTTC,CASSIRPELYGYTF
TRBV27,TRBD1,TRBJ2-7,TGTGCCAGCAGACTACCGGGACAGGGACGCTTCGAGCAGTACTTC,CASRLPGQGRFEQYF
TRBV25-1,.,TRBJ1-2,TGTGCCAGCACTGATGGTGGCAGAACTAACTATGGCTACACCTTC,CASTDGGRTNYGYTF
TRBV4-1,TRBD2,TRBJ2-4,TGCGCCAGCAGCCAAGACCCGACAGGAGGACTAGCCCAACCCAACCGGAACATTCAGTACTTC,CASSQDPTGGLAQPNRNIQYF
TRBV9,.,TRBJ1-1,TGTGCCAGCAGCCCGAGCGAAAGGGGCACTGAAGCTTTCTTT,CASSPSERGTEAFF
TRBV27,.,TRBJ1-3,TGTGCCAGCAGTTTATTCGGGGGTACCGTCTCTGGAAACACCATATATTTT,CASSLFGGTVSGNTIYF
TRBV29-1,TRBD2,TRBJ2-5,TGCAGCGTTGTGCCGCTAGCGGGACCACAAGAGACCCAGTACTTC,CSVVPLAGPQETQYF
TRBV18,TRBD2,TRBJ2-2,TGTGCCAGCTCACCCAAGCGGGAGAACACCGGGGAGCTGTTTTTT,CASSPKRENTGELFF
TRBV2,TRBD2,TRBJ2-7,TGTGCCAGCACAAAGGCCCCTCCTGGACTAGCGGGAACCGGGTACGAGCAGTACTTC,CASTKAPPGLAGTGYEQYF
TRBV24-1,TRBD1,TRBJ2-5,TGTGCCACCTCGACGCGGACAGGGGGTGGAGAGACCCAGTACTTC,CATSTRTGGGETQYF